A single sample is the source of the 25 T cell receptor beta chains below, sequenced in a study of radiotherapy plus CTLA-4 blockade in lung cancer. Profiling relied on immunoSEQ multiplex PCR, and the TCRdb table lists in-frame clones only, not all of them. The sample yields more than 95,000 clones, 60% to 75% seen once. Sample: peripheral blood, taken from a patient treated with radiotherapy plus ipilimumab. These receptors originate from a human donor with non-small cell lung cancer who had a partial response to radiotherapy plus ipilimumab. Some clones in this sample may be carry-over from other donors' samples.

This clone was found once. This sequence joins TRBV5-6 and TRBJ1-2; possibly TRBD1 for D (5 bases). This CDR3 has 19 residues. Trimming stripped 0 bases from V and 4 bases from J, with 25 bases between. Germline CDR1 and CDR2: SGHDT and YYEEEE. The CDR3 DNA reads TGTGCCAGCAGCTTGGAAATCAGGTCGCGGGGGTACTATGGCTATGGCTACACCTTC. Translating it yields CASSLEIRSRGYYGYGYTF.

The CDR3, as DNA: TGTGCCAGCAGCCCAGTGGCGGCTAACTATGGCTACACCTTC. This gives the protein CASSPVAANYGYTF. V usage is TRBV6-1 and J usage is TRBJ1-2; unclear D gene. In germline, CDR1 is MNHNS, CDR2 SASEGT. V was cut by 6 bases and J by 0 bases, with 11 bases left in between. The length of the CDR3 is 14 residues.

V is TRBV28 and J is TRBJ2-1, with 7 nucleotides matching TRBD1. V lost 6 bases, J lost 3 bases, and 5 bases stayed unmatched. This CDR3 is 14 amino acids long. The germline CDR1 and CDR2 sequences are MDHEN and SYDVKM. Here the CDR3 DNA reads TGTGCCAGCAGACCGGGACAGAGCTACAATGAGCAGTTCTTC. Its protein is CASRPGQSYNEQFF.

V and J are TRBV9 and TRBJ1-1; 7 bases agree with TRBD1. This CDR3 spans 18 amino acids. The germline V gene encodes CDR1 SGDLS and CDR2 YYNGEE. Trimming at V came to 0 bases and at J to 4 bases, leaving 15 bases not matched to a gene. In DNA form, the CDR3 reads TGTGCCAGCAGCGTAGACCCCGGCAGGGGGTGGCAGAGCACTGAAGCTTTCTTT. Its protein is CASSVDPGRGWQSTEAFF.

V is TRBV27 and J is TRBJ1-6; D is perhaps TRBD1 (5 bases). V lost 6 bases and J lost 9, with 15 bases in between. CDR1 is MNHEY, CDR2 SMNVEV, per germline (reference sequence). The CDR3 consists of 14 residues. The CDR3 sequence is CASRKEEGPSPLHF. CDR3 nucleotides: TGTGCCAGCAGGAAAGAGGAGGGGCCTTCACCCCTCCACTTT.

The CDR3 DNA sequence: TGTGCCAGCAGCCTGGACTTTCTCGGGGAGCTGTTTTTT. Translated, it gives CASSLDFLGELFF. This chain uses TRBV7-6 with TRBJ2-2, with D perhaps TRBD2 (5 bases). Germline V gives CDR1 SGHVS, CDR2 FNYEAQ. The CDR3 loop spans 13 amino acids. Trimming shortened V by 5 bases and J by 7 bases, and 11 bases separated the two germline ends.

This chain uses TRBV18 with TRBJ2-5; weak D call: TRBD1 (5 bases). CDR3 length: 13 residues. CDR1 and CDR2 from the germline V gene are KGHSH and LQKENI. V was cut by 3 bases and J by 3 bases, with 8 bases left in between. CDR3 DNA: TGTGCCAGCTCACCGGACACCGAAGAGACCCAGTACTTC. Translated: CASSPDTEETQYF.

This chain connects TRBV6-6 to TRBJ1-1, with a possible D match to TRBD1 (6 bases). The CDR3 sequence is 15 residues long. V lost 4 bases, J lost 4 bases, and 16 bases lay in between. Germline CDR1 MNHNY, CDR2 SVGAGI (reference sequence). For the CDR3, the DNA is TGTGCCAGCAGTTTCGCATCACAGGGTGCCACTGAAGCTTTCTTT. It encodes CASSFASQGATEAFF.

The rearrangement links TRBV7-2 to TRBJ2-5; 9 bases are a match to TRBD1. This CDR3 contains 15 residues. Trimming took 4 bases from V and 4 from J; bases not matched to a gene: 7. The germline CDR1 and CDR2 sequences are SGHTA and FQGNSA. In DNA, the CDR3 is TGTGCCAGCAGCTCGGGGACAGGGTATTTAGAGACCCAGTACTTC. Its protein product is CASSSGTGYLETQYF.

The chain has TRBV28 and TRBJ2-1, with D perhaps matching TRBD1 (5 bases). There are 16 residues in the CDR3. V lost 5 bases and J 2 bases, leaving 16 bases between the germline ends. Germline V gives CDR1 MDHEN, CDR2 SYDVKM. CDR3 residues: CASSPTAGSAYNEQFF. CDR3 in DNA: TGTGCCAGCAGTCCAACCGCAGGGTCAGCCTACAATGAGCAGTTCTTC.

This clone was counted a few times. The V call is TRBV11-1, the J call TRBJ1-1; D may be TRBD1 (5 bases). This CDR3 region has 13 residues. V lost 3 bases to trimming and J lost 6 bases, with 11 bases between them. Germline V CDR1 and CDR2: SGHAT, FQDESV (reference sequence). CDR3 residues: CASSLPGGAEAFF. CDR3 nucleotides: TGTGCCAGCAGCTTGCCGGGGGGGGCTGAAGCTTTCTTT.

The V gene is TRBV7-3, the J gene TRBJ2-1; 8 nucleotides agree with TRBD2. The V and J ends lost 5 bases and 6 bases, in that order; junction bases with no gene match: 3. This CDR3 has 13 amino acids. From germline, CDR1 is SGHTA and CDR2 FQGTGA. The CDR3 region has the DNA TGTGCCAGCAGCCCAACTAGCGGCAATGAGCAGTTCTTC. As protein: CASSPTSGNEQFF.

The CDR3 reads CAISETSAANTGELFF. DNA for the CDR3: TGTGCCATCAGTGAAACTAGCGCCGCGAACACCGGGGAGCTGTTTTTT. The J gene is TRBJ2-2, the V gene TRBV10-3, with TRBD2 matching over 7 bases. Germline values: CDR1 ENHRY, CDR2 SYGVKD. J gave up 0 bases and V 3 bases, and 4 bases lay outside the gene matches. The CDR3 runs 16 residues.

Worth noting for this clone: Because the CDR3 is missing its conserved closing phenylalanine or tryptophan, this is likely a read error. It is unclear where the CDR3 begins or ends on the DNA, so no DNA is shown, and the CDR3 is as TCRdb lists it. The chain couples TRBV12-1 to TRBJ2-2; the D segment call TRBD1 is taken from the table without a DNA check. TRBV12-1 constitutes a pseudogene. The CDR3 extends over 22 residues, inclusive of both ends. CDR3 region: CASSLSSEDRVSFGTNTGELFL.

There are a few counts of this clone. This chain connects TRBV28 to TRBJ2-5; tentatively, D is TRBD2 (5 bases). The DNA end is more similar to TRBJ2-7, so the J call may be wrong. The CDR3 sequence is 13 residues long. Per the germline V gene, CDR1 is MDHEN and CDR2 is SYDVKM. As DNA, the CDR3 is TGTGCCAGCAGTTCACTAGAAGCCTACGAGCAGTACTTC. Translation gives CASSSLEAYEQYF.

The chain combines TRBV10-2 with TRBJ1-1; the D gene is possibly TRBD1 (6 bases). This CDR3 is built from 13 residues. CDR1 and CDR2 (germline): WSHSY, SAAADI. V lost 7 bases and J lost 1, with 10 bases in between. The CDR3 region is CASTRQANTEAFF. CDR3 sequence (DNA): TGCGCCAGCACGCGACAGGCGAACACTGAAGCTTTCTTT.

This chain links TRBV6-5 with TRBJ1-5; D uncertain. From germline, CDR1 is MNHEY and CDR2 SVGAGI. The germline V and J ends were trimmed by 1 base and 2 bases, with 9 bases remaining between them. This CDR3 is built from 15 residues. The CDR3 spells CASSYYLRGNQPQHF. The CDR3 DNA reads TGTGCCAGCAGTTACTATCTGAGGGGCAATCAGCCCCAGCATTTT.

The rearrangement uses TRBV7-2 and TRBJ1-2; D is unclear. V was clipped by 0 bases and J by 5 bases, with 22 bases between them. Germline CDR1 reads SGHTA; CDR2 reads FQGNSA. This CDR3 contains 18 residues. The CDR3 DNA reads TGTGCCAGCAGCTTAGCGGTGGAGGGCATTCCCTCCCGTTATGGCTACACCTTC. Translating it yields CASSLAVEGIPSRYGYTF.

This chain joins TRBV2 and TRBJ1-2; D is uncertain. CDR1 is SNHLY, CDR2 FYNNEI, per germline. This CDR3 is built from 14 residues. Trimming took 4 bases from V and 0 from J, leaving 9 bases between them. The CDR3 nucleotides read TGTGCCAGCAGTGGTGCCATAGCTAACTATGGCTACACCTTC. Amino acid sequence: CASSGAIANYGYTF.

The chain couples TRBV11-2 to TRBJ2-1, with TRBD1 matching over 8 bases. Germline V CDR1 and CDR2: SGHAT, FQNNGV. CDR3 length equals 14 residues. V shed 6 bases and J 7 bases; nucleotides not matched to a gene: 8. CDR3 protein: CASSQRTGLNEQFF. For the CDR3, the DNA is TGTGCCAGCAGTCAAAGGACAGGGTTAAATGAGCAGTTCTTC. Variable domain in full (rest from reference TRBV11-2 and TRBJ2-1): EAGVAQSPRYKIIEKRQSVAFWCNPISGHATLYWYQQILGQGPKLLIQFQNNGVVDDSQLPKDRFSAERLKGVDSTLKIQPAKLEDSAVYLCASSQRTGLNEQFFGPGTRLTVL.

The chain has TRBV2 and TRBJ2-3; the D is unclear. Trimming took 7 bases from V and 0 from J, leaving 14 bases between them. This CDR3 contains 15 residues. CDR1 and CDR2 from the germline V gene are SNHLY and FYNNEI. Here the CDR3 reads CASNIAQLSTDTQYF. In DNA, the CDR3 is TGTGCCAGCAACATAGCCCAACTTAGCACAGATACGCAGTATTTT.

The chain has TRBV6-5 and TRBJ2-7, with 7 positions matching TRBD1. The CDR3 length is 13 residues. Germline-derived CDR1 and CDR2 are MNHEY and SVGAGI. The trim removed 5 bases at V and 5 bases at J, leaving 6 bases unmatched. CDR3 in amino acids: CASSRTGFDEQYF. CDR3 bases: TGTGCCAGCAGTAGGACAGGTTTCGACGAGCAGTACTTC.

The chain employs TRBV2 and TRBJ2-3, with D maybe TRBD1 (6 bases). V dropped 5 bases and J dropped 1 base, with 10 bases sitting between them. The germline V gene has CDR1 SNHLY and CDR2 FYNNEI. This CDR3 is built from 14 residues. The CDR3 reads CASSSTGGTDTQYF. Here the CDR3 DNA reads TGTGCCAGCAGTTCGACAGGTGGCACAGATACGCAGTATTTT.

V usage is TRBV11-3 and J usage is TRBJ2-3; 14 positions agree with TRBD2. V gave up 5 bases and J gave up 3 bases; unmatched junction bases: 4. CDR3 length: 16 amino acids. From germline, CDR1 is SGHNT and CDR2 YENEEA. CDR3: CASSGGTSGRTDTQYF. In DNA form, the CDR3 reads TGTGCCAGCAGCGGAGGGACTAGCGGGAGAACAGATACGCAGTATTTT. Full variable domain (remainder filled in from reference TRBV11-3 and TRBJ2-3): EAGVVQSPRYKIIEKKQPVAFWCNPISGHNTLYWYLQNLGQGPELLIRYENEEAVDDSQLPKDRFSAERLKGVDSTLKIQPAELGDSAVYLCASSGGTSGRTDTQYFGPGTRLTVL.

A word on this clone: The sample holds other DNA sequences that translate to the same CDR3. In DNA, the CDR3 is TGTGCCAGCAGCTTCACGGGTCAATACGGCTACACCTTC. It encodes CASSFTGQYGYTF. V usage is TRBV5-5 and J usage is TRBJ1-2; the D is unclear. Germline CDR1 is SGHKS and CDR2 is YYEKEE (reference sequence). This CDR3 is built from 13 residues. The V end was cut by 2 bases, the J end by 8 bases, with 13 bases between.